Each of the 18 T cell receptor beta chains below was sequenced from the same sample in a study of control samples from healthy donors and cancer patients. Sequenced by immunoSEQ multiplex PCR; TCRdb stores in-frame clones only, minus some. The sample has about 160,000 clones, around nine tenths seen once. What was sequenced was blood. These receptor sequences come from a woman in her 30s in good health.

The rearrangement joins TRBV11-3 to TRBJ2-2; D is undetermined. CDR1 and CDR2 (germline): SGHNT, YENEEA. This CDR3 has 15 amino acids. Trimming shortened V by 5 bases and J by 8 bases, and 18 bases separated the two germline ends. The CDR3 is CASSRSDPLPGELFF. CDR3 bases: TGTGCCAGCAGCCGTTCGGACCCCTTGCCTGGGGAGCTGTTTTTT.

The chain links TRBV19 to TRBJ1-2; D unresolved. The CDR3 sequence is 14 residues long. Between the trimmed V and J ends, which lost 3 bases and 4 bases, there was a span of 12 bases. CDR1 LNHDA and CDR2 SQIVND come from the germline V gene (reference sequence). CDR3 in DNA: TGTGCCAGTAGTATTGAGGGTTCGGTCTATGGCTACACCTTC. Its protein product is CASSIEGSVYGYTF.

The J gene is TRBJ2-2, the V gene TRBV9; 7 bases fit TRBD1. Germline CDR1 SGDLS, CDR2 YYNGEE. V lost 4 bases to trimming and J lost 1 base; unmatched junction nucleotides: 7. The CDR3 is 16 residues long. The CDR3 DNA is TGTGCCAGCAGCCGGACGGGACAGATGAACACCGGGGAGCTGTTTTTT. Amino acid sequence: CASSRTGQMNTGELFF.

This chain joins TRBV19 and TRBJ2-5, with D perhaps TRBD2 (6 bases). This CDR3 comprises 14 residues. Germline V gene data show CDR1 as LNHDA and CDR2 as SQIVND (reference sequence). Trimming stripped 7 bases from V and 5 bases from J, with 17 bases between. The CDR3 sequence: CASTPRGTSETQYF. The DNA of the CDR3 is TGTGCCAGTACCCCTCGCGGGACCTCGGAGACCCAGTACTTC.

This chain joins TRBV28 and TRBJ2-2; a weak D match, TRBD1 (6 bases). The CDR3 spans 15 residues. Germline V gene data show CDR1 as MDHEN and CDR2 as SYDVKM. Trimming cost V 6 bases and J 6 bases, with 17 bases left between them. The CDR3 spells CASSLPGGGAGELFF. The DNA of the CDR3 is TGTGCCAGCAGCTTACCTGGGGGCGGCGCCGGGGAGCTGTTTTTT.

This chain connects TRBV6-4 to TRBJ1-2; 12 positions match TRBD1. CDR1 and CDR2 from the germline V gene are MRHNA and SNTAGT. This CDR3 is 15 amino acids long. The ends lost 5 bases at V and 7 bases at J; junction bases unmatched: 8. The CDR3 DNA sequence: TGTGCCAGCAGTCTGACGGGACAGGGGGCCTTTGGCTACACCTTC. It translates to CASSLTGQGAFGYTF.

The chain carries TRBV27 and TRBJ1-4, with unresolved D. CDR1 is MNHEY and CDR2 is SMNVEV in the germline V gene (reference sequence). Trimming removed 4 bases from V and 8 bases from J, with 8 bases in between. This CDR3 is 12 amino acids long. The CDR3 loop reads CASSSPGEKLFF. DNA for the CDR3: TGTGCCAGCAGTTCGCCCGGAGAAAAACTGTTTTTT.

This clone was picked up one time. For the CDR3, the DNA is TGCGCCAGCAGCCGGATCCGACAGGGGGCGCCGGGACTAGCGGGAAATAATGAGCAGTTCTTC. Protein product: CASSRIRQGAPGLAGNNEQFF. This chain uses TRBV4-3 with TRBJ2-1, with 13 bases matching TRBD2. The germline V gene has CDR1 LGHNA and CDR2 YSLEER. The CDR3 runs to 21 residues. V dropped 4 bases and J dropped 7; count of bases not matched to a gene: 22.

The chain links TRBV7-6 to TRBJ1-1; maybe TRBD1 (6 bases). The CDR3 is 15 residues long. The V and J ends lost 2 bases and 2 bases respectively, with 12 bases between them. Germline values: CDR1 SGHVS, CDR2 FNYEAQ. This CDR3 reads CASSLWGRGNTEAFF. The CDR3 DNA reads TGTGCCAGCAGCTTATGGGGCAGGGGAAACACTGAAGCTTTCTTT.

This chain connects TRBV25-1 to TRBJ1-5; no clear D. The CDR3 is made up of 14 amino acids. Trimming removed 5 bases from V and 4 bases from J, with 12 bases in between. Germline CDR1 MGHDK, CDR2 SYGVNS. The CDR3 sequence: CASSPQGLNQPQHF. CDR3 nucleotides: TGTGCCAGCAGTCCGCAAGGTCTTAATCAGCCCCAGCATTTT.

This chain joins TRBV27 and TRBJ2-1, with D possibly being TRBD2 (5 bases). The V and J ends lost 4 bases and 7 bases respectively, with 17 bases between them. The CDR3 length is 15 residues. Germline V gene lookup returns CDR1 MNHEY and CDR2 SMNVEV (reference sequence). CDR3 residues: CASSSWSSPRNEQFF. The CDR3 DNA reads TGTGCCAGCAGTTCTTGGTCTAGCCCCAGGAATGAGCAGTTCTTC.

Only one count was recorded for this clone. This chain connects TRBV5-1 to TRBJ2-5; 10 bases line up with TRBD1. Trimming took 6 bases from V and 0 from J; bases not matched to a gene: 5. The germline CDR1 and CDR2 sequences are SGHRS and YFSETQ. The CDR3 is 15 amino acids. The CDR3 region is CASTRTGGNQETQYF. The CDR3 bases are TGCGCCAGCACTCGGACAGGGGGGAACCAAGAGACCCAGTACTTC.

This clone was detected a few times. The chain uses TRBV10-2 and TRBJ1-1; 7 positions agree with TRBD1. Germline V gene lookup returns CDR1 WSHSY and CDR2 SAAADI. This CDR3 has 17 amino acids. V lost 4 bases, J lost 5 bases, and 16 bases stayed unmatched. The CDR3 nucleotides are TGCGCCAGCAGTGTACGGACAGGCCGGTACCCGAAAACTGAAGCTTTCTTT. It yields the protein CASSVRTGRYPKTEAFF.

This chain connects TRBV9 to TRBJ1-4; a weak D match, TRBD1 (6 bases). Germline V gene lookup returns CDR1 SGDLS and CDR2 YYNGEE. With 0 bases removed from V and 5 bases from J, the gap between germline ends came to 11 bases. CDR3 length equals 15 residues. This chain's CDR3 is CASSVVGGGNEKLFF. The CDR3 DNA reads TGTGCCAGCAGCGTAGTGGGAGGGGGGAATGAAAAACTGTTTTTT. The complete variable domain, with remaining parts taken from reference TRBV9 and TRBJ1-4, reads DSGVTQTPKHLITATGQRVTLRCSPRSGDLSVYWYQQSLDQGLQFLIQYYNGEERAKGNILERFSAQQFPDLHSELNLSSLELGDSALYFCASSVVGGGNEKLFFGSGTQLSVL.

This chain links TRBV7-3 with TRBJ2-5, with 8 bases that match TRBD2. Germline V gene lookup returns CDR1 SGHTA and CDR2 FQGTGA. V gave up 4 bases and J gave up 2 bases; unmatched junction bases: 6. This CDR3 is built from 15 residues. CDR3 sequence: CASSSSGLGQETQYF. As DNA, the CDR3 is TGTGCCAGCAGCTCCTCGGGACTAGGGCAAGAGACCCAGTACTTC.

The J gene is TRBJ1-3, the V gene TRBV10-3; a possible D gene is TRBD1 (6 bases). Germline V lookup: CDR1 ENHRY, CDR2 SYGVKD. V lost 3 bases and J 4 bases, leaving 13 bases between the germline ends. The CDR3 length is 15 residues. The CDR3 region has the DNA TGTGCCATCAGTGATCAGGGGCGAGGAGGAAACACCATATATTTT. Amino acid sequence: CAISDQGRGGNTIYF.

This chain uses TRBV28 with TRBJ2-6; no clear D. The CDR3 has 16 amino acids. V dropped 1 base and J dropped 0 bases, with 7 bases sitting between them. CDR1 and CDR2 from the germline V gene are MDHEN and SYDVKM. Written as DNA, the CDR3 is TGTGCCAGCAGTTTATTGGGCCTCTCTGGGGCCAACGTCCTGACTTTC. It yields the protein CASSLLGLSGANVLTF.

CDR3 nucleotides: TGTGCCAGCAGCTTACTCGCGGGAGGGCCTTGGGCAGATACGCAGTATTTT. Amino acids: CASSLLAGGPWADTQYF. This chain joins TRBV7-9 and TRBJ2-3, with 9 bases lining up with TRBD2. Looked up from germline, CDR1 is SEHNR and CDR2 is FQNEAQ (reference sequence). The CDR3 totals 17 residues. With V trimmed by 2 bases and J by 4 bases, 10 bases remained unmatched.